Sequencing of this T cell receptor beta chain was carried out in a study of CD8 T cells in Susac syndrome. CDR1 is LNHDA and CDR2 is SQIVND in the germline V gene (reference sequence). The CDR3 sequence is 17 residues long. V lost 5 bases and J lost 1, with 19 bases in between. The RNA input was roughly 0.45 to 1 ug, and it was reverse transcribed with random hexamers. TCRdb processed the immunoSEQ multiplex PCR reads anew with MiXCR; each CDR3 protein has one entry. The sample carries around 300,000 distinct CDR3 sequences, roughly 85% recorded once. Sequencing used CD8+ T cells from PBMCs. This clonotype was sampled from a human donor with multiple sclerosis. The chain recombines TRBV19 with TRBJ2-3; no clear D. For the CDR3, the DNA is TGTGCCAGTAGTGCGACCTCTCCTGGCGAGGGCACAGATACGCAGTATTTT. It codes for CASSATSPGEGTDTQYF.